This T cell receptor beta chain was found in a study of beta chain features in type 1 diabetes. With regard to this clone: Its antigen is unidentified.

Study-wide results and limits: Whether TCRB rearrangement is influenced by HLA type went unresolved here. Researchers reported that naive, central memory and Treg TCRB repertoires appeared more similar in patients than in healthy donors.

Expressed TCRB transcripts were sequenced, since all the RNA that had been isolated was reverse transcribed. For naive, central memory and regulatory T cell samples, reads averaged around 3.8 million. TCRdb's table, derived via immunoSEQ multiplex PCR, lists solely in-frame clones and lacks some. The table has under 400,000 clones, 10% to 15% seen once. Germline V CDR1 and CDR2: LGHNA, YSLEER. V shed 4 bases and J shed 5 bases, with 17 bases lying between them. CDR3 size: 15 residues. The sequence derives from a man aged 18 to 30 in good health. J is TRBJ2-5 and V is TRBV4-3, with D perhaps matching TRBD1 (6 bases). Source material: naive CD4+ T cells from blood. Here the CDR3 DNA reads TGCGCCAGCAGCCCCAGGGGTGTCGAGGGGGAGACCCAGTACTTC. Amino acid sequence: CASSPRGVEGETQYF.